This T cell receptor beta chain was recovered during a study of pediatric ulcerative colitis. Data came from immunoSEQ multiplex PCR; TCRdb stores just in-frame clones and leaves some out. The sample includes roughly 60,000 clones, around 87% of them seen just once. This CDR3 has 16 residues. Germline CDR1 and CDR2: LNHDA and SQIVND (reference sequence). Trimming removed 3 bases at V and 0 bases at J, with 11 bases between. Sequencing input: blood. The clonotype originates from a boy younger than 18 who was a control in a study of pediatric ulcerative colitis. The rearrangement links TRBV19 to TRBJ2-2; D is unresolved. This CDR3 is CASSISTDANTGELFF. The CDR3 DNA reads TGTGCCAGTAGTATTTCGACGGACGCGAACACCGGGGAGCTGTTTTTT.